What follows describes a single TCR beta chain. J was trimmed by 1 base and V by 0 bases; bases with no gene match: 5. The CDR3 covers 16 residues. In germline, CDR1 is MGHRA, CDR2 YSYEKL. TCRdb's copy holds only in-frame clones and misses some; the assay was immunoSEQ multiplex PCR. Among roughly 510,000 clones, around nine tenths were seen once, and the ten largest hold around 13%. Treatment of the sample: about 20 received Ad26.COV2.S at low or high dose, single or two shots; about 5 received placebo; per-sample allocation not given. The samples were gathered on day 63 after the first injection of vaccine or placebo. The data derive from a study of Ad26.COV2.S vaccination and SARS-CoV-2 variants.

Sequenced here: peripheral blood, sampled in a trial of Ad26.COV2.S vaccine versus placebo. The chain recombines TRBV4-1 with TRBJ1-2; TRBD1 matches 7 bases. This receptor was taken from a person aged 18-60 years who received the Ad26.COV2.S COVID-19 vaccine or a placebo. The CDR3 nucleotides read TGCGCCAGCAGCCAAGATCGGGACAGTAATAACTATGGCTACACCTTC. Amino acids: CASSQDRDSNNYGYTF.